This entry lists 19 T cell receptor beta chains sequenced from one sample in a study of CD8 T cells in ankylosing spondylitis. MiXCR, applied by TCRdb to the 5' RACE reads, yields one record per CDR3 protein. This sample has under 300,000 distinct CDR3 sequences, with around 9.1% found just once. Sample: blood, either unsorted or a sorted T cell fraction (not recorded which). These receptor sequences come from a male donor with ankylosing spondylitis or in good health (not recorded which).

This clonotype was observed many times. This chain uses TRBV12-3 or TRBV12-4 with TRBJ1-1; 7 positions agree with TRBD1. Germline trimming cut 3 bases from V and 4 bases from J; bases unmatched to any gene: 8. This CDR3 region has 15 residues. Written as DNA, the CDR3 is TGTGCCAGCAGTTTCGGCAAGGGGGCGCCCACTGAAGCTTTCTTT. Protein: CASSFGKGAPTEAFF.

This clonotype was seen many times. The CDR3 DNA sequence: TGCGCCAGCAGCCACCGTGATCAGCCCCAGCATTTT. Its translation is CASSHRDQPQHF. The chain carries TRBV4-1 and TRBJ1-5; D is unclear. The CDR3 runs to 12 residues. Trimming cost V 3 bases and J 5 bases, with 5 bases left between them. Germline V gene data show CDR1 as MGHRA and CDR2 as YSYEKL.

The chain carries TRBV5-1 and TRBJ1-4; D call uncertain. The CDR3 covers 15 residues. Trimming took 0 bases from V and 1 from J, leaving 7 bases between them. The germline CDR1 and CDR2 sequences are SGHRS and YFSETQ. CDR3 in DNA: TGCGCCAGCAGCTTGGCCGGGTTAACTAATGAAAAACTGTTTTTT. Amino acids: CASSLAGLTNEKLFF. The complete variable domain, with remaining parts taken from reference TRBV5-1 and TRBJ1-4, reads KAGVTQTPRYLIKTRGQQVTLSCSPISGHRSVSWYQQTPGQGLQFLFEYFSETQRNKGNFPGRFSGRQFSNSRSEMNVSTLELGDSALYLCASSLAGLTNEKLFFGSGTQLSVL.

The chain uses TRBV18 and TRBJ2-7; TRBD1 agrees at 7 bases. The germline V gene has CDR1 KGHSH and CDR2 LQKENI. This CDR3 region has 15 residues. V was pared by 6 bases and J by 0 bases, with 8 bases of the junction left unmatched. The CDR3 DNA is TGTGCCAGCTCTCCCGGGACAGCCCGCTCCTACGAGCAGTACTTC. Translated, it gives CASSPGTARSYEQYF.

There are many counts of this clonotype. The V and J genes are TRBV20-1 and TRBJ2-5, with 13 bases that match TRBD2. The CDR3 is 11 residues long. Germline V CDR1 and CDR2: DFQATT, SNEGSKA (reference sequence). V shed 8 bases and J 10 bases; nucleotides not matched to a gene: 4. The CDR3 DNA sequence: TGCAGTCTCAGACTAGCGGGGGGCCAGTACTTC. Amino acid sequence: CSLRLAGGQYF.

This clonotype has a handful of counts. The rearrangement uses TRBV3-1 and TRBJ2-1, with 9 bases lining up with TRBD2. V gave up 0 bases and J gave up 9 bases; unmatched junction bases: 9. The germline V gene encodes CDR1 LGHDT and CDR2 YNNKEL (reference sequence). The CDR3 has 16 residues. The CDR3 DNA follows: TGTGCCAGCAGCCAAGAGGCGGGAGGGCCCGCGGTTGAGCAGTTCTTC. Translating it yields CASSQEAGGPAVEQFF.

The sample holds many counts of this clonotype. The chain carries TRBV10-3 and TRBJ2-1; 14 bases fit TRBD2. The CDR3 is 13 residues long. The junction had 1 base not matched to a gene; V was cut back by 9 bases and J by 6 bases. CDR1 is ENHRY, CDR2 SYGVKD, per germline. The CDR3 coding sequence is TGTGCCATGGGACTAGCGGGAGCCAATGAGCAGTTCTTC. Translated, it gives CAMGLAGANEQFF.

This clonotype was picked up many times. This chain joins TRBV11-2 and TRBJ2-3; 10 bases fit TRBD2. This CDR3 is built from 15 residues. Unmatched junction bases numbered 4, after V lost 4 bases and J lost 3 bases. CDR1 and CDR2 (germline): SGHAT, FQNNGV. For the CDR3, the DNA is TGTGCCAGCAGCTCTATAGCGGGAGGAACAGATACGCAGTATTTT. This codes for CASSSIAGGTDTQYF.

There are many counts of this clonotype. The chain uses TRBV6-1 and TRBJ1-2; D unresolved. Trimming pared 4 bases from V and 7 bases from J, leaving 10 bases between. The CDR3 is made up of 12 amino acids. Germline assignment: CDR1 MNHNS and CDR2 SASEGT. The chain's CDR3 is CASSGGRTGYTF. The CDR3, as DNA: TGTGCCAGCAGTGGAGGAAGGACTGGCTACACCTTC.

This clonotype was recorded many times. The V gene is TRBV6-2 or TRBV6-3, the J gene TRBJ2-1; D is perhaps TRBD1 or TRBD2 (6 bases each). V lost 1 base, J lost 2 bases, and 9 bases lay in between. This CDR3 region has 15 residues. The V gene's germline CDR1 is MNHEY and CDR2 SVGEGT. CDR3: CASSYLGGAYNEQFF. The CDR3 region has the DNA TGTGCCAGCAGTTACTTGGGGGGCGCCTACAATGAGCAGTTCTTC.

This chain links TRBV5-1 with TRBJ2-5; TRBD2 might be the D (6 bases). Trimming took 0 bases from V and 5 from J, leaving 17 bases between them. This CDR3 is 16 amino acids long. The germline gives CDR1 SGHRS, CDR2 YFSETQ. The CDR3 loop reads CASSLGLGLLGETQYF. The DNA of the CDR3 is TGCGCCAGCAGCTTGGGACTAGGCCTCCTGGGGGAGACCCAGTACTTC. Together with reference TRBV5-1 and TRBJ2-5, the CDR3 gives the full variable domain: KAGVTQTPRYLIKTRGQQVTLSCSPISGHRSVSWYQQTPGQGLQFLFEYFSETQRNKGNFPGRFSGRQFSNSRSEMNVSTLELGDSALYLCASSLGLGLLGETQYFGPGTRLLVL.

The rearrangement joins TRBV4-3 to TRBJ2-7, with D tentatively TRBD1 or TRBD2 (6 bases each). The length of the CDR3 is 14 residues. V was clipped by 4 bases and J by 5 bases, with 15 bases between them. Per the germline V gene, CDR1 is LGHNA and CDR2 is YSLEER. The CDR3 sequence: CASSRNPRGDEQYF. The CDR3 DNA sequence: TGCGCCAGCAGCCGAAATCCGAGGGGGGACGAGCAGTACTTC.

The V gene is TRBV7-8, the J gene TRBJ2-1; 10 nucleotides agree with TRBD2. Germline trimming cut 0 bases from V and 11 bases from J; bases unmatched to any gene: 7. This CDR3 comprises 15 residues. Germline CDR1 and CDR2: SGHVS and FQNEAQ. The CDR3 is CASSLAASGGDKQFF. CDR3 coding DNA: TGTGCCAGCAGCTTAGCTGCTAGCGGGGGTGATAAGCAGTTCTTC.

The chain couples TRBV11-2 to TRBJ2-1, with D perhaps TRBD2 (6 bases). This CDR3 has 16 amino acids. Germline V gene data show CDR1 as SGHAT and CDR2 as FQNNGV. V lost 4 bases to trimming and J lost 2 bases, with 15 bases between them. CDR3 region: CASSYRRGMAYNEQFF. The CDR3 nucleotides read TGTGCCAGCAGCTATAGACGGGGGATGGCCTACAATGAGCAGTTCTTC.

This clonotype was observed a few times. With a much larger clone just one base away, this may be a read error. The V and J genes are TRBV20-1 and TRBJ1-2, with a possible D match to TRBD1 (5 bases). The CDR3 is made up of 13 amino acids. Per germline, CDR1 DFQATT and CDR2 SNEGSKA (reference sequence). The CDR3 nucleotides read TGCAGTGCTGGGGACGGACCACCAAGCTCCTACCCCTTC. This encodes CSAGDGPPSSYPF.

V is TRBV12-3 or TRBV12-4 and J is TRBJ1-2; no clear D gene. V was pared by 1 base and J by 3 bases, with 9 bases between. This CDR3 has 14 amino acids. The CDR3 sequence is CASSLGSGYYGYTF. The DNA for the CDR3 is TGTGCCAGCAGTTTAGGTTCCGGATACTATGGCTACACCTTC.

The chain recombines TRBV30 with TRBJ1-5; 8 bases are a match to TRBD1. This CDR3 is 12 amino acids long. The junction had 2 bases not matched to a gene; V was cut back by 5 bases and J by 5 bases. Germline values: CDR1 GTSNPN, CDR2 SVGIG (reference sequence). The CDR3 region has the DNA TGTGCCTGGGACAGGGGTGATCAGCCCCAGCATTTT. Protein sequence: CAWDRGDQPQHF.

As regards this clonotype: A single base separates this from a much larger clone, so it may be a read error. The chain carries TRBV5-1 and TRBJ2-3, with unresolved D. The CDR3 is 13 amino acids. Germline loops: CDR1 SGHRS, CDR2 YFSETQ. Trimming took 6 bases from V and 6 from J, leaving 14 bases between them. In nucleotides, the CDR3 is TGCGCCAGCACCTCTTCAGAAGTGGATACGCAGTATTTT. Residues: CASTSSEVDTQYF.

The sample holds many counts of this clonotype. The chain has TRBV9 and TRBJ2-3; the match to TRBD2 covers 15 bases. The ends lost 4 bases at V and 2 bases at J; junction bases unmatched: 8. The CDR3 is made up of 18 amino acids. Germline assignment: CDR1 SGDLS and CDR2 YYNGEE. The CDR3 here is CASSTGTSGRRPTDTQYF. In DNA, the CDR3 is TGTGCCAGCAGCACCGGGACTAGCGGGAGGAGACCCACAGATACGCAGTATTTT.